The source of this T cell receptor (beta chain) is a study of T cells after yellow fever vaccination. Overall study results and limits: Most clones from primary vaccination resurfaced after the booster (about 95% CD4, over 85% CD8).

TCRdb analysed the 5' RACE reads with MiXCR anew, one entry per CDR3 protein. The repertoire holds almost 600,000 distinct CDR3 sequences, roughly 13% seen once, with roughly an eighth in the top ten. As concerns this clonotype: Antigen specificity is unknown.

The source is a man younger than 40 who received the YFV17D yellow fever vaccine. The input for sequencing was PBMCs, taken on the day of the yellow fever booster vaccination.

The CDR3 DNA sequence: TGTGCCAGCAGAGGCACTAGGGACTCCTACGAGCAGTACTTC. Protein: CASRGTRDSYEQYF. This sequence joins TRBV7-2 and TRBJ2-7; TRBD2 might be the D (5 bases). CDR1 and CDR2 (germline): SGHTA, FQGNSA. This CDR3 spans 14 amino acids. The V end was cut by 6 bases, the J end by 0 bases, with 12 bases between. Based on the CDR3 plus reference TRBV7-2 and TRBJ2-7, the full variable domain is GAGVSQSPSNKVTEKGKDVELRCDPISGHTALYWYRQSLGQGLEFLIYFQGNSAPDKSGLPSDRFSAERTGGSVSTLTIQRTQQEDSAVYLCASRGTRDSYEQYFGPGTRLTVT.